This T cell receptor (beta chain) was profiled in a study of blood T cell repertoires in COVID-19. Looking at the study overall: Sample material is recorded as cDNA or gDNA derived from T cells, B-cell-depleted T cells, or PBMCs.

Among Cohort 3 donors, those recovered had two negative PCRs, clearance, or symptom resolution. The germline V gene has CDR1 MGHDK and CDR2 SYGVNS. J was trimmed by 4 bases and V by 4 bases; bases with no gene match: 12. The length of the CDR3 is 17 residues. Here immunoSEQ multiplex PCR was the method, and the copy in TCRdb shows in-frame clones only, minus some. In the table there are roughly 150,000 clones, more than 70% of which are singletons. Sequencing was performed on PBMCs or T cells enriched from blood (not recorded which). The clonotype was recovered from a man in his sixties who had recovered from COVID-19. This chain uses TRBV25-1 with TRBJ2-7, with 11 bases fitting TRBD1. CDR3 DNA: TGTGCCAGCAGTGGACAGGGAGGGACAGGGGGTATTTACGAGCAGTACTTC. This encodes CASSGQGGTGGIYEQYF.